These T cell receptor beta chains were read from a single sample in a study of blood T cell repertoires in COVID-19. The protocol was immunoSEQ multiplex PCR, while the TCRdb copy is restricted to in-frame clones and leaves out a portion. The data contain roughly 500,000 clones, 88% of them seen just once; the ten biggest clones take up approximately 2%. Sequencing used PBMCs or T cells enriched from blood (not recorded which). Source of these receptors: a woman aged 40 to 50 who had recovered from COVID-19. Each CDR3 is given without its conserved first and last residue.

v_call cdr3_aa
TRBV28 ASDGTSGSRTLNEQY
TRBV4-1 ASSQPTGYGYT
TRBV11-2 ASSLQQGPYNEQF
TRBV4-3 ASSQDGAGGEQF
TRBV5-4 ASSPTGDPTYGYT
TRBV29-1 SAGTGDGYGYT
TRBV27 ASGYSGRGEKLF
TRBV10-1 ASSGGQGAAYEQY
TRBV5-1 ASSQGQGRFYEQY
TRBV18 ASSQTTTGYETQY
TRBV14 ASSHLTGNEQY
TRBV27 ASREATEAF
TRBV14 ASSGTVRVAIT
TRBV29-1 SVGFMSEQY
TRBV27 ASSLRGQDTVYYT
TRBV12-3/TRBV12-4 ASRVQGNHGYT
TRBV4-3 ASSQDGGTDHNSPLH
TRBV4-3 ASSQETGRTDTQY
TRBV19 ASSIAHRGPNEQF
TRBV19 ASSLWDTDTNYGYT
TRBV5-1 ASSTGSGFNNEQF
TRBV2 ATSEASGRTREQY
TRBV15 ATSPGGPQEQY
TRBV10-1 ASSESGVGGYEQY
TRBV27 ASSSTTGWNAQPQH
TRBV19 ASSIKTTVYGYT
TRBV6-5 ATTISGQYKNIQY
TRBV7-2 ASSLELAGGPEQY
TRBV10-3 AITGGLAGVNEQF
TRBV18 ASSLSGRGLAGTNGANVLT
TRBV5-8 ASSFFPGRSGTDTQY
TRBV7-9 ASSLTAENTEAF
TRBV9 ASSVAFGAGAYT
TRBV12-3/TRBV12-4 ASSQGGTEAF
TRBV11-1 ASSDRGVYEQY
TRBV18 ASSPTRDTQNIQY
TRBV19 ASSTSFPGTGGFQPQH
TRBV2 ASGGLLDEQF
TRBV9 ASSAGTGITEAF
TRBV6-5 AIRPGQLGDNEQF
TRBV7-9 ASSRSSGSSYNEQF
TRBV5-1 ASSLGSYNEQF
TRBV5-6 ASRSLFSPSQF
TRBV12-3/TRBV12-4 ASSRQGNSPLH